This TCR beta chain is drawn from a study of T cell responses to AZD1222 COVID-19 vaccine. General study findings and limits: Repertoires in all cases were sampled only once the peak T cell response had passed.

Trimming took off 1 base at V and 4 bases at J, with 13 bases between the two ends. The CDR3 totals 15 residues. Per germline, CDR1 SGHTA and CDR2 FQGNSA. Assay used: immunoSEQ multiplex PCR; TCRdb lists only in-frame clones, some missing. In the table there are around 150,000 clones, roughly 93% of which are singletons. About this clone itself: Antigen specificity is unknown.

The chain joins TRBV7-2 to TRBJ1-2; D possibly corresponds to TRBD1 (5 bases). The sequencing here drew on peripheral blood, taken 28 days after the second AZD1222 dose. This sequence originates from an adult who received the AZD1222 COVID-19 vaccine. The DNA for the CDR3 is TGTGCCAGCAGCTTAGTTCGGAGTGGGGGCTATGGCTACACCTTC. Translation: CASSLVRSGGYGYTF.